These 16 T cell receptor beta chains originate from one sample sequenced in a study of cytomegalovirus exposure and HLA in healthy donors. The primer mix had 60 Vbeta and 13 Jbeta primers. Method: immunoSEQ multiplex PCR; TCRdb's copy keeps in-frame clones and lacks some. This sample has about 150,000 clones; 64% occur once, and the top ten carry approximately 2.9%. Sequenced input: PBMCs. The receptors were gathered from a woman in her thirties in good health and CMV-seropositive.

This clone was observed a single time. V gene TRBV11-3 combines with J gene TRBJ2-3; 8 bases match TRBD1. The CDR3 has 14 residues. The V and J ends lost 5 bases and 7 bases, in that order; junction bases with no gene match: 8. CDR1 is SGHNT, CDR2 YENEEA, per germline. The CDR3 spells CASSPGTGAYTQYF. The DNA of the CDR3 is TGTGCCAGCAGCCCGGGGACAGGCGCATATACGCAGTATTTT.

This clone was counted a few times. This chain links TRBV6-4 with TRBJ2-2; the D is unclear. Looked up from germline, CDR1 is MRHNA and CDR2 is SNTAGT. V lost 5 bases to trimming and J lost 0 bases, with 10 bases between them. The CDR3 has 15 residues. Here the CDR3 reads CASSKESSNTGELFF. Written as DNA, the CDR3 is TGTGCCAGCAGTAAAGAGAGTTCGAACACCGGGGAGCTGTTTTTT.

This chain uses TRBV9 with TRBJ2-7; 8 bases match TRBD1. The CDR3 is 15 residues long. V dropped 1 base and J dropped 4; count of bases not matched to a gene: 7. From germline, CDR1 is SGDLS and CDR2 YYNGEE. The CDR3 DNA reads as TGTGCCAGCAGCGTAACCGGGACAGGAGGATACGAGCAGTACTTC. This sequence encodes CASSVTGTGGYEQYF.

J is TRBJ1-4 and V is TRBV25-1, with TRBD1 matching 7 bases. V was clipped by 3 bases and J by 8 bases; unmatched bases: 9. The germline V gene encodes CDR1 MGHDK and CDR2 SYGVNS. The CDR3 contains 15 residues. The CDR3 reads CASSDLRDSGEKLFF. CDR3 DNA: TGTGCCAGCAGTGATCTCCGGGACAGTGGGGAAAAACTGTTTTTT.

This chain connects TRBV9 to TRBJ2-3; D unresolved. Germline CDR1 is SGDLS and CDR2 is YYNGEE. The length of the CDR3 is 13 residues. The V end lost 3 bases, the J end lost 0 bases, and 5 bases lay between the germline ends. The chain's CDR3 is CASSAQSTDTQYF. The DNA of the CDR3 is TGTGCCAGCAGCGCGCAGAGCACAGATACGCAGTATTTT.

Comment on this clone: At one boundary the junction diverges from the germline segment, which might be a read error. V and J are TRBV7-6 and TRBJ2-3; D perhaps matches TRBD2 (5 bases). Germline CDR1 is SGHVS and CDR2 is FNYEAQ. This CDR3 is 13 amino acids long. In DNA form, the CDR3 reads TGTGCCAGCAGCTTATTTCCCGGCGAGGGAGCGAATTTT. Translating it yields CASSLFPGEGANF.

This clone was counted only a few times. Other DNA sequences in this sample translate to the same CDR3. The chain combines TRBV28 with TRBJ1-3; 7 bases align to TRBD1. The germline V gene has CDR1 MDHEN and CDR2 SYDVKM. CDR3 length: 14 residues. The ends lost 7 bases at V and 4 bases at J; junction bases unmatched: 7. This CDR3 reads CASTAGGLGNTIYF. The DNA of the CDR3 is TGTGCCAGCACCGCAGGGGGTCTCGGAAACACCATATATTTT.

This chain connects TRBV6-1 to TRBJ2-7; possible D gene TRBD1, 5 bases. The V end was cut by 2 bases, the J end by 2 bases, with 10 bases between. The germline V gene has CDR1 MNHNS and CDR2 SASEGT. The CDR3 is 14 amino acids. The CDR3: CASSETQATYEQYF. CDR3 coding DNA: TGTGCCAGCAGTGAAACACAGGCGACCTACGAGCAGTACTTC.

This clone was seen once. V gene TRBV2 combines with J gene TRBJ1-1; 8 bases fit TRBD1. V lost 5 bases and J lost 11; bases outside the gene matches: 4. This CDR3 region has 11 residues. The germline CDR1 and CDR2 sequences are SNHLY and FYNNEI. CDR3 in amino acids: CASSYQGAAFF. In DNA, the CDR3 is TGTGCCAGCAGTTACCAGGGGGCGGCTTTCTTT.

The CDR3 protein is CASSLEGQGAGGYTF. In nucleotides, the CDR3 is TGTGCCAGCAGCTTGGAGGGACAGGGGGCAGGTGGCTACACCTTC. The V gene is TRBV5-6, the J gene TRBJ1-2, with 12 bases that match TRBD1. This CDR3 region has 15 residues. Looked up from germline, CDR1 is SGHDT and CDR2 is YYEEEE. The V gene end was trimmed by 0 bases and the J gene end by 7 bases; junction bases not matched to a gene: 4.

The sample holds a few counts of this clone. The chain employs TRBV28 and TRBJ2-3; D not resolved. Germline CDR1 reads MDHEN; CDR2 reads SYDVKM. V was trimmed by 6 bases and J by 2 bases, leaving 18 bases between them. The CDR3 covers 16 residues. The CDR3 DNA reads as TGTGCCAGCAGCCTATTTGGTGGCGGTATCACAGATACGCAGTATTTT. Its protein product is CASSLFGGGITDTQYF.

This clone has only a few counts. The chain employs TRBV10-2 and TRBJ1-1; maybe TRBD1 (5 bases). Looked up from germline, CDR1 is WSHSY and CDR2 is SAAADI. V was shortened by 4 bases and J by 4 bases, with 7 bases between the two germline ends. This CDR3 has 12 residues. The CDR3, as DNA: TGCGCCAGCAGTGTGGGGGGCACTGAAGCTTTCTTT. The encoded protein is CASSVGGTEAFF.

This clone turned up a few times. The chain couples TRBV28 to TRBJ2-3; 8 bases agree with TRBD1. Germline V gene lookup returns CDR1 MDHEN and CDR2 SYDVKM. Trimming took 5 bases from V and 9 from J; bases not matched to a gene: 7. The CDR3 has 13 amino acids. The CDR3 DNA is TGTGCCAGCAGTAGGGACAGGAAAGTGACGCAGTATTTT. This sequence encodes CASSRDRKVTQYF.

This chain joins TRBV5-1 and TRBJ2-3; D gene ambiguous. V was pared by 0 bases and J by 5 bases, with 10 bases between. The CDR3 runs 14 residues. Germline V gives CDR1 SGHRS, CDR2 YFSETQ. Written as DNA, the CDR3 is TGCGCCAGCAGCTTGGGACTCGGCGGAGATACGCAGTATTTT. Residues: CASSLGLGGDTQYF. Variable domain in full (rest from reference TRBV5-1 and TRBJ2-3): KAGVTQTPRYLIKTRGQQVTLSCSPISGHRSVSWYQQTPGQGLQFLFEYFSETQRNKGNFPGRFSGRQFSNSRSEMNVSTLELGDSALYLCASSLGLGGDTQYFGPGTRLTVL.

This clone was counted only a few times. The J gene is TRBJ2-5, the V gene TRBV5-6, with D maybe TRBD1 (6 bases). The CDR3 has 15 amino acids. Trimming cost V 1 base and J 5 bases, with 15 bases left between them. The germline V gene has CDR1 SGHDT and CDR2 YYEEEE. The CDR3 loop reads CASSLTGRYAETQYF. The CDR3 nucleotides read TGTGCCAGCAGCTTGACAGGGCGGTATGCGGAGACCCAGTACTTC.

This clone has only one observation. Here the CDR3 DNA reads TGTGCCAGCAGAGAGGGGGGGGCCTACGAGCAGTACTTC. Residues: CASREGGAYEQYF. The genes are TRBV6-1 and TRBJ2-7; TRBD2 is a possible D gene (7 bases). The CDR3 length is 13 residues. CDR1 is MNHNS and CDR2 is SASEGT in the germline V gene. Trimming took 6 bases from V and 2 from J, leaving 11 bases between them.